The TCR beta chain under discussion was sequenced for a study of monozygotic twins with inflammatory bowel disease. Study-level results: Treatment differences in immunosuppression may have added variability to the repertoires of patients. IBD patients exhibited fewer clonotypes shared with other individuals than healthy twins, particularly with disease activity. Neither one strong signal nor one clonotype associated with IBD was supported.

This CDR3 has 12 amino acids. Germline V gene sequence: CDR1 MNHNY, CDR2 SVGAGI (reference sequence). Note on this clonotype: Antigen unknown.

Whole blood without T cell sorting served as the source of isolated total RNA. For each CDR3 protein, TCRdb gives one entry from its re-call of the 5' RACE reads, without DNA. This repertoire includes some 170,000 distinct CDR3 sequences. The specimen was blood. The TCR sequence derives from a human donor with ulcerative colitis or Crohn's disease, or a healthy co-twin of an affected twin (not recorded which). The chain joins TRBV6-6 to TRBJ2-1. CDR3 sequence reads: CASRVSYNEQFF.